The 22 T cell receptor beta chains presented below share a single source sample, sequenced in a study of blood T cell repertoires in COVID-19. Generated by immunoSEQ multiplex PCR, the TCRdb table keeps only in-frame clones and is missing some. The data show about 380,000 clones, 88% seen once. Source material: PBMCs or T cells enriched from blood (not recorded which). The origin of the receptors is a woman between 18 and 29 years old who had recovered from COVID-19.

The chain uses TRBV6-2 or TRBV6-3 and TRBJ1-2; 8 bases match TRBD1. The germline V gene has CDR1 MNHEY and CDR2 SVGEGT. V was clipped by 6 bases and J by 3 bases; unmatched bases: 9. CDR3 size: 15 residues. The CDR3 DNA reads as TGTGCCAGCAGCCACAGTGGACAGGGACACTATGGCTACACCTTC. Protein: CASSHSGQGHYGYTF.

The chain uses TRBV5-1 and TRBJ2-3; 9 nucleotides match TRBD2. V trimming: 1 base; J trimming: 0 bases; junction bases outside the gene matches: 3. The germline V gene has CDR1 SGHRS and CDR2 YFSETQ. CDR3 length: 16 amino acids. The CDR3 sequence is CASSLWLAGSTDTQYF. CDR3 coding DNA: TGCGCCAGCAGCTTGTGGCTAGCGGGGAGCACAGATACGCAGTATTTT. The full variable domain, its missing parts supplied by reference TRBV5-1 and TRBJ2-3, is KAGVTQTPRYLIKTRGQQVTLSCSPISGHRSVSWYQQTPGQGLQFLFEYFSETQRNKGNFPGRFSGRQFSNSRSEMNVSTLELGDSALYLCASSLWLAGSTDTQYFGPGTRLTVL.

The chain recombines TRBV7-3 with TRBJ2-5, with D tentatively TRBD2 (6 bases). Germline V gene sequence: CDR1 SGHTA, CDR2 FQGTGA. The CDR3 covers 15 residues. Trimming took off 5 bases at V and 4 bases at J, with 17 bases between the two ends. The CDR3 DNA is TGTGCCAGCAGCCCCTACGGCGGGATCCGAGAGACCCAGTACTTC. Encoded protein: CASSPYGGIRETQYF.

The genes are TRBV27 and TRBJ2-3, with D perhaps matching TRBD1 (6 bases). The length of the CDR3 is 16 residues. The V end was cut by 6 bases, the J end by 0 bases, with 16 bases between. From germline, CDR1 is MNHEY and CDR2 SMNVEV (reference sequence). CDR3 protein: CASRPRDISSTDTQYF. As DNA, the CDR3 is TGTGCCAGCAGGCCTCGGGACATATCTAGCACAGATACGCAGTATTTT.

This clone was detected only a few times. The CDR3 region is CARYRGLGTEAFF. In DNA, the CDR3 is TGTGCCAGATACAGGGGGCTAGGCACTGAAGCTTTCTTT. This chain uses TRBV6-4 with TRBJ1-1; 9 bases line up with TRBD1. CDR1 is MRHNA, CDR2 SNTAGT, per germline. The trim removed 9 bases at V and 4 bases at J, leaving 6 bases unmatched. This CDR3 contains 13 residues.

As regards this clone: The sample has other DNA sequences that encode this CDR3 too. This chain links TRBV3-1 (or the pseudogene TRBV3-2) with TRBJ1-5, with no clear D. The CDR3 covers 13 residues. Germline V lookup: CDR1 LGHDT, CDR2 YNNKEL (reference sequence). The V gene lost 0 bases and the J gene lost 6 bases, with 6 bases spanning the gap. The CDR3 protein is CASSQDLVQPQHF. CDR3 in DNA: TGTGCCAGCAGCCAAGATCTAGTTCAGCCCCAGCATTTT.

CDR3 sequence: CASIGYRVQRYEQYF. CDR3 nucleotides: TGTGCCAGCATCGGATACAGGGTGCAGAGGTACGAGCAGTACTTC. This chain joins TRBV28 and TRBJ2-7, with D perhaps matching TRBD1 (6 bases). V lost 7 bases to trimming and J lost 4 bases, with 20 bases between them. This CDR3 is built from 15 residues. Germline lookup yields CDR1 MDHEN and CDR2 SYDVKM.

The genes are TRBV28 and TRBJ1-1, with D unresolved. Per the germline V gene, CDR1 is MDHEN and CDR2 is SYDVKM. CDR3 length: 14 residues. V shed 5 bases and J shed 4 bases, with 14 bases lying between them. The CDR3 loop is CASSLTHPTTEAFF. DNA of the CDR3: TGTGCCAGCAGTCTGACACATCCCACCACTGAAGCTTTCTTT. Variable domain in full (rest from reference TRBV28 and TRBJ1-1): DVKVTQSSRYLVKRTGEKVFLECVQDMDHENMFWYRQDPGLGLRLIYFSYDVKMKEKGDIPEGYSVSREKKERFSLILESASTNQTSMYLCASSLTHPTTEAFFGQGTRLTVV.

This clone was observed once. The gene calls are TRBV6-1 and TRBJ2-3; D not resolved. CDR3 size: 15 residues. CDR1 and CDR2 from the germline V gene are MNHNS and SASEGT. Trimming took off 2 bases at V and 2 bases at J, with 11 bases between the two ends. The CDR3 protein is CASSEWARVTDTQYF. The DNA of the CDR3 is TGTGCCAGCAGTGAATGGGCCAGAGTCACAGATACGCAGTATTTT.

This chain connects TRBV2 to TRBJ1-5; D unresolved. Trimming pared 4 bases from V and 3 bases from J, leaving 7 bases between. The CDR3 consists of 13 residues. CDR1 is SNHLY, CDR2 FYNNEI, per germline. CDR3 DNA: TGTGCCAGCAGTGCGTATTTCAATCAGCCCCAGCATTTT. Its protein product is CASSAYFNQPQHF. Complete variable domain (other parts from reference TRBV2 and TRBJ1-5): EPEVTQTPSHQVTQMGQEVILRCVPISNHLYFYWYRQILGQKVEFLVSFYNNEISEKSEIFDDQFSVERPDGSNFTLKIRSTKLEDSAMYFCASSAYFNQPQHFGDGTRLSIL.

In nucleotides, the CDR3 is TGTGCCAGCAGTAGTAGCGGGGCCCACCAAGAGACCCAGTACTTC. Translation gives CASSSSGAHQETQYF. This chain links TRBV2 with TRBJ2-5; 8 nucleotides match TRBD2. The CDR3 loop spans 15 amino acids. V shed 5 bases and J 0 bases; nucleotides not matched to a gene: 5. From germline, CDR1 is SNHLY and CDR2 FYNNEI.

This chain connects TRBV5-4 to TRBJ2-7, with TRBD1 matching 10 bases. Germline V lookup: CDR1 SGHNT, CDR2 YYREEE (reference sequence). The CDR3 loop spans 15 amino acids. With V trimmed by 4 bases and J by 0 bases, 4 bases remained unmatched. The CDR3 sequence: CASSTGQGVSYEQYF. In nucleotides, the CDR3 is TGTGCCAGCAGCACCGGACAGGGGGTCTCCTACGAGCAGTACTTC.

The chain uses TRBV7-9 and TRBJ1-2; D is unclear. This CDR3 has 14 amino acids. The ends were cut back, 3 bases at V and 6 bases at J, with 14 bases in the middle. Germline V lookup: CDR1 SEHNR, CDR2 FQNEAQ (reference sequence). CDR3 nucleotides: TGTGCCAGCAGCTTTGCGGGAAGTGTTGATGGCTACACCTTC. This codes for CASSFAGSVDGYTF.

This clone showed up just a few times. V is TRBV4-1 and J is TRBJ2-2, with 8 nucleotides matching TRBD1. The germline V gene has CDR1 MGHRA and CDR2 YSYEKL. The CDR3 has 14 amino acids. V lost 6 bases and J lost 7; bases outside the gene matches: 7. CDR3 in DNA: TGCGCCAGCAGGCTGGACAGGGCTAACGGGGAGCTGTTTTTT. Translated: CASRLDRANGELFF.

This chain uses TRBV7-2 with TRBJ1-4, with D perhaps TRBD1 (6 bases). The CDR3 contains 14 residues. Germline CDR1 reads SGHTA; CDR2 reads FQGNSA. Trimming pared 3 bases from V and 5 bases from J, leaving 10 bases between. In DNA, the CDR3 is TGTGCCAGCAGCTTGCGCAGGGGAAATGAAAAACTGTTTTTT. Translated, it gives CASSLRRGNEKLFF.

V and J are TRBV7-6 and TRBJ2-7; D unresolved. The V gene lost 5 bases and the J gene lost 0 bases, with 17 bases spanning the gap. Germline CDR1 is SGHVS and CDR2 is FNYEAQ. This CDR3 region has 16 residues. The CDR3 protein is CASSKDTRVSSYEQYF. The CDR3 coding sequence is TGTGCCAGCAGCAAAGACACCCGTGTAAGCTCCTACGAGCAGTACTTC.

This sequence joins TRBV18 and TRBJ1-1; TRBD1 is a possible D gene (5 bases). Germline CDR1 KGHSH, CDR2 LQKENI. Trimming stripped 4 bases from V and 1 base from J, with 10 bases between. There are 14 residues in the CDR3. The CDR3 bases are TGTGCCAGCTCACAAGGACACAGGAACACTGAAGCTTTCTTT. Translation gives CASSQGHRNTEAFF.

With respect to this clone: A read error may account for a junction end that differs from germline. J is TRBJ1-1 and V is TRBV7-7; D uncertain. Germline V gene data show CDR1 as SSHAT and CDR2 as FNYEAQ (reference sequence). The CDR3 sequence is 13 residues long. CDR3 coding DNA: TGTGCTAGCAGCTTGCGGAGGGACACTGAAGCTTTCTTT. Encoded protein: CASSLRRDTEAFF.

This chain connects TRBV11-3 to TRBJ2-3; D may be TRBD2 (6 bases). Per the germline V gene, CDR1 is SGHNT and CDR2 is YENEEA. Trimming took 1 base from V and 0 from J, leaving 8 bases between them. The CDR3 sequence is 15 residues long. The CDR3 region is CASSLGGESTDTQYF. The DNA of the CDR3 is TGTGCCAGCAGCTTAGGGGGGGAGAGCACAGATACGCAGTATTTT.

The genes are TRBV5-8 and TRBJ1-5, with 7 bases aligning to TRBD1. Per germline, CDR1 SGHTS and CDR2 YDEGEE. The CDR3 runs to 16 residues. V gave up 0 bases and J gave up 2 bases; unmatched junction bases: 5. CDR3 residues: CASSLGTGERNQPQHF. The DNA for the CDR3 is TGTGCCAGCAGCTTGGGGACAGGAGAGCGCAATCAGCCCCAGCATTTT.

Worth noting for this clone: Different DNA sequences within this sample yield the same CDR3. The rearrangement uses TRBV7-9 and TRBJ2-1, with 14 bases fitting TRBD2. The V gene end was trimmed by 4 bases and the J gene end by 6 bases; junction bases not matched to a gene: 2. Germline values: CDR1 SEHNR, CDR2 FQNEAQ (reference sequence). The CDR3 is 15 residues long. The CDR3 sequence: CASSSTSGGANEQFF. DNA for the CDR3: TGTGCCAGCAGCTCGACTAGCGGGGGGGCCAATGAGCAGTTCTTC. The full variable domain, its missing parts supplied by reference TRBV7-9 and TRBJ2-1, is DTGVSQNPRHKITKRGQNVTFRCDPISEHNRLYWYRQTLGQGPEFLTYFQNEAQLEKSRLLSDRFSAERPKGSFSTLEIQRTEQGDSAMYLCASSSTSGGANEQFFGPGTRLTVL.

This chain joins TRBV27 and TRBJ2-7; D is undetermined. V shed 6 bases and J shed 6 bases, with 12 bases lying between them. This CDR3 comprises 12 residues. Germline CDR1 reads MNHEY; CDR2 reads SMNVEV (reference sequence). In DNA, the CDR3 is TGTGCCAGCAGCCCAACGGGTAGCGAGCAGTACTTC. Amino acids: CASSPTGSEQYF.